Listed here is a single TCR beta chain. The antigen remains unidentified. PCR involved 60 Vbeta and 13 Jbeta primers. Data came from immunoSEQ multiplex PCR; TCRdb stores just in-frame clones and leaves some out. The repertoire has 84,000 or so clones, less than 65% of them found once; the top ten carry around 5.5%. The sample comes from a study of cytomegalovirus exposure and HLA in healthy donors. General study points: The authors assumed roughly uniform sequencing depth across donors for presence/absence analyses.

Germline CDR1 MGHRA, CDR2 YSYEKL. V was clipped by 7 bases and J by 10 bases; unmatched bases: 7. This CDR3 is 14 amino acids long. This clonotype originated in a woman aged 30 to 39 in good health and CMV-seropositive. Sequencing was done on a sample of PBMCs. The genes are TRBV4-1 and TRBJ1-6; 10 bases match TRBD1. Here the CDR3 DNA reads TGCGCCAGCACCCGGGACAGGGGAGGGTCACCCCTCCACTTT. Translating gives CASTRDRGGSPLHF.